Sequencing of this T cell receptor beta chain was carried out in a study of shared T cell receptors in the human thymus. Trimming took 8 bases from V and 3 from J; bases not matched to a gene: 10. CDR3 length: 14 residues. Germline CDR1 MNHEY, CDR2 SMNVEV (reference sequence). Measured with immunoSEQ multiplex PCR; TCRdb has only the in-frame clones, and not every one. The sample shows roughly 700,000 clones, around 89% of them seen only once. In this sample, this clone turned up once. In addition, the sample was reused for a study of human thymus T cells. That source notes: Overlap was high between thymic repertoires from unrelated individuals, as reported in related research.

V usage is TRBV27 and J usage is TRBJ2-7; 7 bases fit TRBD2. This receptor was identified in a boy younger than two with a congenital heart defect. Sequenced: thymocytes. DNA of the CDR3: TGTGCCAGCGGACCATCGGGACTATGCTACGAGCAGTACTTC. Translating it yields CASGPSGLCYEQYF.